This is a list of T cell receptor beta chains from one sample in a study of early T cells in non-severe SARS-CoV-2 infection. MiXCR was run by TCRdb on the 5' RACE reads, yielding one entry per CDR3 protein. The sample lists 90,000 to 130,000 distinct CDR3 sequences; roughly 13% were seen once. Sequencing was performed on whole blood, taken at baseline. These receptor sequences come from an adult who was a healthcare worker with PCR-confirmed SARS-CoV-2 infection or an uninfected control (not recorded which). The CDR3 runs from the conserved cysteine through the conserved F or W. The D gene is left open where the match is weak. Size values are once, few and many counts, or a class for expanded clones, and some rows have none.

v_gene: TRBV5-1
d_gene: .
abundance: .
j_gene: TRBJ2-3
CDR3nt: TGCGCCAGCAGCTTGGCGAGGGAAACAGATACGCAGTATTTT
CDR3aa: CASSLARETDTQYF

v_gene: TRBV20-1
d_gene: TRBD1
abundance: many
j_gene: TRBJ2-7
CDR3nt: TGCAGTGCTAGTTCGACAGGGAATCCCTACGAGCAGTACTTC
CDR3aa: CSASSTGNPYEQYF

v_gene: TRBV7-9
d_gene: TRBD1
abundance: .
j_gene: TRBJ1-1
CDR3nt: TGTGCGGGGACAGGGGCACGAACTGAAGCTTTCTTT
CDR3aa: CAGTGARTEAFF

v_gene: TRBV27
d_gene: .
abundance: .
j_gene: TRBJ1-1
CDR3nt: TGTGCCAGCAGTTCCCCTCGACAGGTCAACACTGAAGCTTTCTTT
CDR3aa: CASSSPRQVNTEAFF

v_gene: TRBV7-9
d_gene: .
abundance: many
j_gene: TRBJ2-1
CDR3nt: TGTGCCAGCAGCTCGTCCGACACCTACCTAGCGCCGAGCTCCTACAATGAGCAGTTCTTC
CDR3aa: CASSSSDTYLAPSSYNEQFF

v_gene: TRBV20-1
d_gene: TRBD1
abundance: few
j_gene: TRBJ2-1
CDR3nt: TGCAGTGCTAGAGCCCGCGGCAGGGGGCGCGGAATGGGTAATGAGCAGTTCTTC
CDR3aa: CSARARGRGRGMGNEQFF

v_gene: TRBV6-5
d_gene: TRBD2
abundance: .
j_gene: TRBJ2-7
CDR3nt: TGTGCCAGCAAGACGACTAGCGGAACCTACGAGCAGTACTTC
CDR3aa: CASKTTSGTYEQYF

v_gene: TRBV19
d_gene: .
abundance: .
j_gene: TRBJ1-2
CDR3nt: TGTGCCAGTAGTATTAGTTTGGACTATGGCTACACCTTC
CDR3aa: CASSISLDYGYTF

v_gene: TRBV10-2
d_gene: .
abundance: .
j_gene: TRBJ2-5
CDR3nt: TGCGCCAGCAAAAGCAGCAAAGAGACCCAGTACTTC
CDR3aa: CASKSSKETQYF

v_gene: TRBV9
d_gene: .
abundance: .
j_gene: TRBJ2-3
CDR3nt: TGTGCCAGCAGCGTAGCTGTTCCAGATACGCAGTATTTT
CDR3aa: CASSVAVPDTQYF

v_gene: TRBV7-2
d_gene: TRBD1
abundance: .
j_gene: TRBJ2-4
CDR3nt: TGTGCCAGCAGCAGTTCCGGGACAGCGGTAAACATTCAGTACTTC
CDR3aa: CASSSSGTAVNIQYF

v_gene: TRBV7-3
d_gene: .
abundance: many
j_gene: TRBJ1-3
CDR3nt: TGTGCCAGCAGCTCCTCAGCCAGCTCTGGAAACACCATATATTTT
CDR3aa: CASSSSASSGNTIYF

v_gene: TRBV5-1
d_gene: .
abundance: many
j_gene: TRBJ2-3
CDR3nt: TGTGCCAGCAGCTTTAGCACAGATACGCAGTATTTT
CDR3aa: CASSFSTDTQYF

v_gene: TRBV20-1
d_gene: TRBD1
abundance: many
j_gene: TRBJ2-1
CDR3nt: TGCAGTGCCCCCCCAGGGGGCTCCTACAATGAGCAGTTCTTC
CDR3aa: CSAPPGGSYNEQFF

v_gene: TRBV25-1
d_gene: TRBD2
abundance: few
j_gene: TRBJ2-7
CDR3nt: TGTGCCAGCAGTGCAGGGACTAGCGGGAGCTACGAGCAGTACTTC
CDR3aa: CASSAGTSGSYEQYF

v_gene: TRBV4-2
d_gene: .
abundance: .
j_gene: TRBJ2-4
CDR3nt: TGTGCCAGCAGCCAAGACCCGGGAAGGGGTACTAACATTCAGTACTTC
CDR3aa: CASSQDPGRGTNIQYF

v_gene: TRBV9
d_gene: TRBD2
abundance: .
j_gene: TRBJ2-3
CDR3nt: TGTGCCAGCAGCGAACGGGGGGGCCCAGATACGCAGTATTTT
CDR3aa: CASSERGGPDTQYF

v_gene: TRBV6-1
d_gene: TRBD2
abundance: few
j_gene: TRBJ2-1
CDR3nt: TGTGCCAGCAGTGTGGGACTAGACCCCTACAATGAGCAGTTCTTC
CDR3aa: CASSVGLDPYNEQFF

v_gene: TRBV7-8
d_gene: .
abundance: .
j_gene: TRBJ2-2
CDR3nt: TGTGCCAGCAGCTCCACCGGGACGGCGAACACCGGGGAGCTGTTTTTT
CDR3aa: CASSSTGTANTGELFF

v_gene: TRBV28
d_gene: .
abundance: few
j_gene: TRBJ1-6
CDR3nt: TGTGCCAGCAGTCTCACCTATAATTCACCCCTCCACTTT
CDR3aa: CASSLTYNSPLHF

v_gene: TRBV20-1
d_gene: .
abundance: .
j_gene: TRBJ2-5
CDR3nt: TGCAGTGCTCCGGACTGGGGAAGGACCCAGTACTTC
CDR3aa: CSAPDWGRTQYF

v_gene: TRBV28
d_gene: .
abundance: many
j_gene: TRBJ2-2
CDR3nt: TGTGCCAGCAGTTTAGGCGGGGTGAACACCGGGGAGCTGTTTTTT
CDR3aa: CASSLGGVNTGELFF

v_gene: TRBV5-6
d_gene: TRBD2
abundance: few
j_gene: TRBJ2-4
CDR3nt: TGTGCCAGCAGCATAGCGGGGCCAAGAGGGAACATTCAGTACTTC
CDR3aa: CASSIAGPRGNIQYF

v_gene: TRBV30
d_gene: TRBD1
abundance: .
j_gene: TRBJ1-2
CDR3nt: TGTGCCTGGAGTGTACAGAACAGGGGGCTTGGAGGCTACACCTTC
CDR3aa: CAWSVQNRGLGGYTF

v_gene: TRBV6-6
d_gene: .
abundance: few
j_gene: TRBJ1-6
CDR3nt: TGTGCCTCCCTGGGGAACGCCCTCCACTTT
CDR3aa: CASLGNALHF

v_gene: TRBV12-3/TRBV12-4
d_gene: TRBD1
abundance: few
j_gene: TRBJ2-1
CDR3nt: TGTGCCAGCAGTCGCCCTACCGGGACAGGGATGGGAAATGAGCAGTTCTTC
CDR3aa: CASSRPTGTGMGNEQFF

v_gene: TRBV5-1
d_gene: .
abundance: few
j_gene: TRBJ1-1
CDR3nt: TGCGCCAGCAGCTTGGATAGGGGGAACACTGAAGCTTTCTTT
CDR3aa: CASSLDRGNTEAFF

v_gene: TRBV5-5
d_gene: .
abundance: few
j_gene: TRBJ1-2
CDR3nt: TGTGCCAGCAGCCCCACCGCAGGGGCGAGTGGCTACACCTTC
CDR3aa: CASSPTAGASGYTF

v_gene: TRBV24-1
d_gene: TRBD1
abundance: .
j_gene: TRBJ2-3
CDR3nt: TGTGCCACCAGTGAAGGACAGGGGATGGGCACAGATACGCAGTATTTT
CDR3aa: CATSEGQGMGTDTQYF

v_gene: TRBV5-1
d_gene: .
abundance: .
j_gene: TRBJ2-3
CDR3nt: TGCGCCAGCAGCCCGGAGTACAGCCAAGTTACGCAGTATTTT
CDR3aa: CASSPEYSQVTQYF

v_gene: TRBV27
d_gene: .
abundance: .
j_gene: TRBJ2-3
CDR3nt: TGTGCCAGCAGTCCTGGCTGGGGCACAGATACGCAGTATTTT
CDR3aa: CASSPGWGTDTQYF

v_gene: TRBV5-4
d_gene: .
abundance: .
j_gene: TRBJ1-2
CDR3nt: TGTGCCAGCAGCTTGGTACAGACAAGCTATGGCTACACCTTC
CDR3aa: CASSLVQTSYGYTF

v_gene: TRBV18
d_gene: .
abundance: .
j_gene: TRBJ1-4
CDR3nt: TGTGCCAGCTCACCCAGGGTTACAACTAATGAAAAACTGTTTTTT
CDR3aa: CASSPRVTTNEKLFF

v_gene: TRBV3-1
d_gene: TRBD2
abundance: .
j_gene: TRBJ2-3
CDR3nt: TGTGCCAGCAGCCAAGTACCTAGCGGGACTGCGCAGTATTTT
CDR3aa: CASSQVPSGTAQYF

v_gene: TRBV7-9
d_gene: TRBD1
abundance: many
j_gene: TRBJ1-2
CDR3nt: TGTGCCAGCAGCTCCCGGACAGGGAAGAGGGCTAACTATGGCTACACCTTC
CDR3aa: CASSSRTGKRANYGYTF

v_gene: TRBV29-1
d_gene: TRBD1
abundance: many
j_gene: TRBJ2-5
CDR3nt: TGCAGCGTTGGACAGGGTGGCGTAGAGACCCAGTACTTC
CDR3aa: CSVGQGGVETQYF

v_gene: TRBV7-8
d_gene: TRBD2
abundance: few
j_gene: TRBJ2-1
CDR3nt: TGTGCCAGCAGCTTAGCGACTAGCGGAGAGGGTGAGCAGTTCTTC
CDR3aa: CASSLATSGEGEQFF

v_gene: TRBV25-1
d_gene: .
abundance: few
j_gene: TRBJ2-2
CDR3nt: TGTGCCAGCAGTGCCAACCCCGGGACAATTACCACCGGGGAGCTGTTTTTT
CDR3aa: CASSANPGTITTGELFF

v_gene: TRBV28
d_gene: .
abundance: few
j_gene: TRBJ2-2
CDR3nt: TGTGCCAGCACTATCCGTGGGGGGGAGCTGTTTTTT
CDR3aa: CASTIRGGELFF

v_gene: TRBV18
d_gene: .
abundance: many
j_gene: TRBJ2-3
CDR3nt: TGTGCCAGCTCACCTCAGGGGACAGATACGCAGTATTTT
CDR3aa: CASSPQGTDTQYF

v_gene: TRBV29-1
d_gene: .
abundance: .
j_gene: TRBJ2-7
CDR3nt: TGCAGCGTTAGAGCGGCGAGTTACGAGCAGTACTTC
CDR3aa: CSVRAASYEQYF

v_gene: TRBV28
d_gene: TRBD1
abundance: few
j_gene: TRBJ2-7
CDR3nt: TGTGCCAGCAGCCCCGGGACAGGGGTCGAATACGAGCAGTACTTC
CDR3aa: CASSPGTGVEYEQYF

v_gene: TRBV28
d_gene: .
abundance: .
j_gene: TRBJ1-2
CDR3nt: TGTGCCAGCAGGCCCGCAGGGACGGATGGCTACACCTTC
CDR3aa: CASRPAGTDGYTF

v_gene: TRBV7-2
d_gene: TRBD2
abundance: few
j_gene: TRBJ2-3
CDR3nt: TGTGCCAGCAGCTTAGTAGGACTAGCAGGTCCCCAGGATACGCAGTATTTT
CDR3aa: CASSLVGLAGPQDTQYF

v_gene: TRBV7-9
d_gene: .
abundance: many
j_gene: TRBJ2-2
CDR3nt: TGTGCCAGCAGCTTAGTCTGGTCCACCGGGGAGCTGTTTTTT
CDR3aa: CASSLVWSTGELFF

v_gene: TRBV27
d_gene: .
abundance: many
j_gene: TRBJ1-1
CDR3nt: TGTGCCAGCAGTTCCCAGGTTTGGACTGAAGCTTTCTTT
CDR3aa: CASSSQVWTEAFF

v_gene: TRBV28
d_gene: .
abundance: .
j_gene: TRBJ1-5
CDR3nt: TGTGCCTCAGCCCTCCAGAATCAGCCCCAGCATTTT
CDR3aa: CASALQNQPQHF

v_gene: TRBV7-3
d_gene: TRBD2
abundance: .
j_gene: TRBJ2-2
CDR3nt: TGTGCCAGCAGCTTACGTACGCGGGAGGACACCGGGGAGCTGTTTTTC
CDR3aa: CASSLRTREDTGELFF

v_gene: TRBV28
d_gene: TRBD1
abundance: few
j_gene: TRBJ2-5
CDR3nt: TGTGCCAGCAGTTTAGACAGGGGCCCTGAGACCCAGTACTTC
CDR3aa: CASSLDRGPETQYF

v_gene: TRBV20-1
d_gene: TRBD1
abundance: many
j_gene: TRBJ2-5
CDR3nt: TGCAGTGCAGGACAGGCCGAAGAGACCCAGTACTTC
CDR3aa: CSAGQAEETQYF

v_gene: TRBV20-1
d_gene: .
abundance: .
j_gene: TRBJ2-7
CDR3nt: TGCAGTGCTAGAGATCCAGCGGAGAGCTCCTACGAGCAGTACTTC
CDR3aa: CSARDPAESSYEQYF